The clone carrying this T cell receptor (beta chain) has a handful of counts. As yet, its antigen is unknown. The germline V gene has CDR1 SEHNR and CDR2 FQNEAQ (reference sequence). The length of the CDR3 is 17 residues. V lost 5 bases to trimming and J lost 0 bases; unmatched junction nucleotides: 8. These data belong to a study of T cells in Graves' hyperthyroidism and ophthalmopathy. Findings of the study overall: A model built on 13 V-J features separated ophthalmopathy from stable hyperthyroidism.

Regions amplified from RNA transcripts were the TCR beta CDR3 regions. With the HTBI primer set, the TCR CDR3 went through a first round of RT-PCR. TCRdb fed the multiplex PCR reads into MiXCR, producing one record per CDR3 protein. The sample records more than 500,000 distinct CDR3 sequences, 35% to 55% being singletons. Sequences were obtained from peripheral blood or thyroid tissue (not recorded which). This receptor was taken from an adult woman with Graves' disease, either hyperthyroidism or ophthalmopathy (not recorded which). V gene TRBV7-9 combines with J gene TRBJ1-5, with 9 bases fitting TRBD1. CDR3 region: CASSPQGTGHSNQPQHF. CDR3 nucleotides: TGTGCCAGCAGCCCGCAGGGGACAGGGCATAGCAATCAGCCCCAGCATTTT.